Included here is one T cell receptor (beta chain) sequence, with context. This specimen belongs to a study of blood T cell repertoires in COVID-19. Study in general: The United States, Italy and Spain provided the acute and convalescent COVID-19 samples. T cells, B-cell-depleted T cells, or PBMCs provided the cDNA or gDNA that served as material.

Trimming cost V 0 bases and J 0 bases; bases outside gene matches: 3. The CDR3 extends over 17 amino acids. CDR1 is SGHTS and CDR2 is YDEGEE in the germline V gene. How the authors handled the data: Using reference gene primer amplification, nucleated cell counts were estimated. Libraries were prepared by immunoSEQ multiplex PCR; TCRdb keeps only in-frame clonotypes and omits some of them. The DNA gave D and trimming, while V, J and clone size come from that table. The data contain 60,000 to 70,000 clones, over 75% of them singletons. Sequencing input: peripheral blood. This clonotype was sampled from a woman aged 60 to 75 with acute or convalescent COVID-19. V usage is TRBV5-8 and J usage is TRBJ2-5; TRBD2 matches at 12 bases. The CDR3 here is CASSLGLAGANQETQYF. CDR3 nucleotide sequence: TGTGCCAGCAGCTTGGGACTAGCGGGGGCCAACCAAGAGACCCAGTACTTC.